This is a list of T cell receptor beta chains from one sample in a study of Ad26.COV2.S vaccination and SARS-CoV-2 variants. Profiling relied on immunoSEQ multiplex PCR, and the TCRdb table lists in-frame clones only, not all of them. The table has about 390,000 clones, about 85% seen once. Sample: peripheral blood, taken in a trial of Ad26.COV2.S vaccine versus placebo. The receptors here all came from a person between 18 and 59 years old who received the Ad26.COV2.S COVID-19 vaccine or a placebo. Both conserved end residues are part of each CDR3. D genes are given only for firm matches. Where a row states a size, it is once, few, many or the class of an expanded clone; other rows omit it.

CASSIVTASGANVLTF TGTGCCAGTAGTATAGTTACAGCCTCTGGGGCCAACGTCCTGACTTTC TRBV19 once . TRBJ2-6
CASRGTGATNEKLFF TGCGCCAGCAGGGGGACAGGTGCAACTAATGAAAAACTGTTTTTT TRBV5-1 . TRBD1 TRBJ1-4
CASSMEGAQYNEQFF TGTGCCAGCAGCATGGAGGGGGCTCAGTACAATGAGCAGTTCTTC TRBV11-2 . . TRBJ2-1
CASRRGPSYNQPQHF TGTGCCAGCAGACGAGGGCCCAGTTACAATCAGCCCCAGCATTTT TRBV7-6 . . TRBJ1-5
CASSLRQGPRDYGYTF TGTGCCAGCAGCTTGCGGCAGGGACCACGAGACTATGGCTACACCTTC TRBV5-6 . . TRBJ1-2
CASSTPTGSELFF TGTGCCAGTAGTACCCCGACAGGGTCCGAACTGTTTTTT TRBV19 . TRBD1 TRBJ1-4
CASQTANTEAFF TGTGCCAGTCAAACAGCGAACACTGAAGCTTTCTTT TRBV6-5 . . TRBJ1-1
CASSEGGLAFVEQFF TGTGCCAGTAGTGAAGGAGGTTTGGCGTTCGTTGAGCAGTTCTTC TRBV19 once . TRBJ2-1
CASSILAGEYNEQFF TGTGCCAGCAGCATCCTAGCGGGGGAGTACAATGAGCAGTTCTTC TRBV7-2 . TRBD2 TRBJ2-1
CASSIRQGWANEQFF TGTGCCAGTAGTATTCGACAGGGGTGGGCCAATGAGCAGTTCTTC TRBV19 . TRBD1 TRBJ2-1
CASSFGATYNEQFF TGCGCCAGCAGCTTCGGGGCTACCTACAATGAGCAGTTCTTC TRBV5-1 . . TRBJ2-1
CASSQWDRGLGEQYF TGCGCCAGCAGCCAATGGGACAGGGGGCTGGGGGAGCAGTACTTC TRBV4-1 . TRBD1 TRBJ2-7
CASSLAVQETQYF TGCGCCAGCAGCCTAGCGGTTCAAGAGACCCAGTACTTC TRBV10-1 . TRBD2 TRBJ2-5
CASSQGSATIYF TGTGCCAGCAGCCAAGGCTCGGCCACCATATATTTT TRBV3-1/TRBV3-2 . . TRBJ1-3
CASSQALVTDTQYF TGTGCCAGCAGCCAAGCGCTCGTCACAGATACGCAGTATTTT TRBV3-1/TRBV3-2 . . TRBJ2-3
CASSLVGKQFF TGTGCCAGCAGCTTAGTCGGGAAGCAGTTCTTC TRBV7-9 . . TRBJ2-1
CASSFQGGNEQFF TGTGCCAGCAGTTTTCAGGGGGGGAATGAGCAGTTCTTC TRBV12-3/TRBV12-4 . . TRBJ2-1
CSVARAGGTQYF TGCAGCGTTGCCAGGGCCGGAGGGACCCAGTACTTC TRBV29-1 . . TRBJ2-5
CASKAPGEMEYF TGTGCCAGCAAGGCGCCCGGTGAGATGGAGTACTTC TRBV27 . . TRBJ2-7
CASSPPWGVEEKLFF TGTGCCAGCTCACCACCGTGGGGGGTCGAGGAAAAACTGTTTTTT TRBV18 . . TRBJ1-4
CASSLSGDTDTQYF TGTGCCAGCAGCCTTAGCGGGGACACAGATACGCAGTATTTT TRBV6-2/TRBV6-3 . TRBD2 TRBJ2-3
CASRAGASSTDTQYF TGTGCCAGTAGAGCGGGGGCCTCTAGCACAGATACGCAGTATTTT TRBV19 . TRBD2 TRBJ2-3
CATSDPGRGTEAFF TGTGCCACCAGTGACCCTGGGAGGGGGACTGAAGCTTTCTTT TRBV24-1 . . TRBJ1-1
CASSQDGRGGSHEQYF TGCGCCAGCAGCCAAGATGGCCGGGGGGGAAGTCACGAGCAGTACTTC TRBV4-1 . TRBD2 TRBJ2-7
CASSGDINSGNTIYF TGCGCCAGCAGCGGGGACATAAACTCTGGAAACACCATATATTTT TRBV5-1 once . TRBJ1-3
CAIRAGRDRLQTYEQYF TGTGCCATCAGAGCCGGGCGGGACAGGCTTCAGACCTACGAGCAGTACTTC TRBV10-3 . TRBD1 TRBJ2-7
CASSDGRLNQPQHF TGCGCCAGCAGTGACGGCAGGCTCAATCAGCCCCAGCATTTT TRBV10-2 . . TRBJ1-5
CASSLVSWGNQPQHF TGTGCCAGCAGCTTAGTATCTTGGGGCAATCAGCCCCAGCATTTT TRBV11-3 . . TRBJ1-5
CASSTRGTGGADTQYF TGTGCCAGTAGTACCCGGGGGACAGGGGGCGCAGATACGCAGTATTTT TRBV19 . TRBD1 TRBJ2-3
CSASLSSANTGELFF TGCAGTGCTAGTCTGAGTAGCGCGAACACCGGGGAGCTGTTTTTT TRBV20-1 once . TRBJ2-2
CASSLSYGPGETQYF TGTGCCAGCAGTTTATCCTACGGACCGGGGGAGACCCAGTACTTC TRBV28 . . TRBJ2-5
CASSLGQGRSYEQYF TGTGCCAGCAGCTTAGGACAGGGTCGGTCCTACGAGCAGTACTTC TRBV7-2 . TRBD1 TRBJ2-7
CASSLFITAGKETQYF TGTGCCAGCAGCTTATTTATCACGGCGGGGAAAGAGACCCAGTACTTC TRBV11-2 . . TRBJ2-5
CASSSRGIMNTEAFF TGTGCCAGCAGTAGTCGGGGGATTATGAACACTGAAGCTTTCTTT TRBV7-2 once . TRBJ1-1
CASSQTGLEAFF TGTGCCAGCAGCCAAACTGGCCTTGAAGCTTTCTTT TRBV6-5 . . TRBJ1-1
CAIREAGTGAYNEQFF TGTGCCATCAGGGAAGCTGGGACAGGGGCCTACAATGAGCAGTTCTTC TRBV10-3 . TRBD1 TRBJ2-1
CASSEFVTGSFF TGTGCCAGCAGTGAGTTCGTGACAGGGTCGTTCTTC TRBV6-1 . TRBD1 TRBJ2-1
CASSVLGHGYTF TGTGCCAGCAGCGTACTGGGGCATGGCTACACCTTC TRBV9 . . TRBJ1-2
CASRVYQSTDTQYF TGTGCCAGCAGAGTCTACCAGAGCACAGATACGCAGTATTTT TRBV28 once . TRBJ2-3
CASSFQDRVNSPLHF TGTGCCAGCAGTTTCCAGGACAGGGTTAATTCACCCCTCCACTTT TRBV27 . TRBD1 TRBJ1-6
CASLGRGVETQYF TGTGCCAGCTTAGGCCGGGGGGTAGAGACCCAGTACTTC TRBV2 . TRBD2 TRBJ2-5
CASSPGFDRVAQYF TGTGCCAGCAGCCCTGGGTTTGACCGGGTGGCCCAGTACTTC TRBV7-2 . . TRBJ2-5